The following is a T cell receptor (beta chain) sequence with its context. Its target is unknown. The germline gives CDR1 SGHDN, CDR2 FVKESK. This CDR3 contains 16 residues. V lost 0 bases to trimming and J lost 3 bases; unmatched junction nucleotides: 4. This sample was taken from a study of shared clonotypes between healthy human individuals. On the study more broadly: Serving as donors were two women and three men, whose ages spanned 18 to 49. Whole-study findings and limits: Between a handful of donors, naive CD4 clonotypes were shared at a level of about 5%.

Sequenced by immunoSEQ multiplex PCR; TCRdb stores in-frame clones only, minus some. The sample lists about 2.1 million clones, about 92% seen once, with over 1.5% in the top ten. Naive CD8 cells lacked CD45RO and underwent positive selection for CCR7, leaving out terminally differentiated effector memory CD45RA+ cells. This rearrangement joins TRBV14 to TRBJ2-7; TRBD2 matches 11 bases. The sequenced sample was naive CD8+ T cells from PBMCs. The receptor comes from a man aged 18 to 30 in good health. Some clones in this sample may be carry-over from other donors' samples. The CDR3 DNA follows: TGTGCCAGCAGCCAAGAACCGGGACTAGCGGACTACGAGCAGTACTTC. Translation gives CASSQEPGLADYEQYF.